The entry that follows covers one T cell receptor (beta chain) sequence. In the original workflow: Reference gene primer amplification yielded estimated nucleated cell counts. The table came from immunoSEQ multiplex PCR; TCRdb's copy has only in-frame clones and leaves some out. That table furnishes V, J and clone size, whereas the DNA furnished D and trimming. Of more than 95,000 clones in the sample, 88% were seen once. This record belongs to a study of blood T cell repertoires in COVID-19. Across the study: Donors in the United States, Italy and Spain gave samples during acute or convalescent COVID-19. Nucleic acid was either cDNA or gDNA, and it came from T cells, B-cell-depleted T cells, or PBMCs.

V shed 5 bases and J shed 7 bases, with 9 bases lying between them. The length of the CDR3 is 12 residues. Per germline, CDR1 SGHNT and CDR2 YENEEA. This sequence was found in a woman older than 75 with acute or convalescent COVID-19. Specimen: peripheral blood. The chain couples TRBV11-3 to TRBJ2-1; possibly TRBD2 for D (6 bases). The CDR3 DNA is TGTGCCAGCAGCGCACGGGGGAATGAGCAGTTCTTC. Encoded protein: CASSARGNEQFF.